The 10 T cell receptor beta chains below were found in one sample sequenced in a study of graft-versus-host responses after intestinal transplantation. These receptors' antigens are unknown. The table came from immunoSEQ multiplex PCR; TCRdb's copy has only in-frame clones and leaves some out. The table records tens of thousands of clones, roughly 90% of them present only once. This specimen was unstimulated CD4+ T cells sorted from spleen or lymph node cells, taken before intestinal transplant. The receptors were sampled from a human donor who received an intestinal transplant.

The genes are TRBV5-1 and TRBJ1-2; 7 nucleotides align to TRBD1. The CDR3 contains 13 residues. Germline values: CDR1 SGHRS, CDR2 YFSETQ. Trimming at V came to 3 bases and at J to 7 bases, leaving 6 bases not matched to a gene. The CDR3 nucleotides read TGCGCCAGCAGCTCCGGGACAGCCATTGGCTACACCTTC. Protein: CASSSGTAIGYTF.

V is TRBV5-1 and J is TRBJ2-1, with a tentative D call TRBD2 (6 bases). CDR3 size: 14 residues. V was clipped by 4 bases and J by 6 bases, with 14 bases between them. Germline V lookup: CDR1 SGHRS, CDR2 YFSETQ. CDR3 sequence (DNA): TGCGCCAGCAGCGCCGGGACTCGGGTCAATGAGCAGTTCTTC. Encoded protein: CASSAGTRVNEQFF. The complete variable domain, with remaining parts taken from reference TRBV5-1 and TRBJ2-1, reads KAGVTQTPRYLIKTRGQQVTLSCSPISGHRSVSWYQQTPGQGLQFLFEYFSETQRNKGNFPGRFSGRQFSNSRSEMNVSTLELGDSALYLCASSAGTRVNEQFFGPGTRLTVL.

This rearrangement joins TRBV5-1 to TRBJ1-2; 7 bases match TRBD1. V shed 6 bases and J 6 bases; nucleotides not matched to a gene: 11. Germline lookup yields CDR1 SGHRS and CDR2 YFSETQ. This CDR3 has 14 amino acids. The chain's CDR3 is CASNEYRGGDGYTF. CDR3 coding DNA: TGCGCCAGCAACGAATACAGGGGAGGGGATGGCTACACCTTC.

This sequence joins TRBV6-5 and TRBJ1-2; the D is unclear. Trimming pared 1 base from V and 4 bases from J, leaving 10 bases between. Germline CDR1 MNHEY, CDR2 SVGAGI. The CDR3 spans 14 residues. CDR3 sequence (DNA): TGTGCCAGCAGTTACTTTCCGGGTCTCTATGGCTACACCTTC. It specifies CASSYFPGLYGYTF.

The table lists this clone with a few counts. This chain links TRBV6-5 with TRBJ1-4; D may be TRBD1 (6 bases). There are 15 residues in the CDR3. V lost 5 bases and J lost 8, with 18 bases in between. CDR1 is MNHEY and CDR2 is SVGAGI in the germline V gene. The CDR3 region has the DNA TGTGCCAGCAGTCTAACCGGGACAAGCAGGGAAAAACTGTTTTTT. Translated: CASSLTGTSREKLFF.

The sample holds a few counts of this clone. The V call is TRBV6-6, the J call TRBJ2-5; TRBD2 is a possible D gene (5 bases). Germline V gene data show CDR1 as MNHNY and CDR2 as SVGAGI (reference sequence). This CDR3 is 14 amino acids long. V dropped 1 base and J dropped 5 bases, with 11 bases sitting between them. CDR3: CASSYLASSETQYF. For the CDR3, the DNA is TGTGCCAGCAGTTACTTGGCTAGCTCGGAGACCCAGTACTTC.

The J gene is TRBJ1-1, the V gene TRBV27; D unclear. The V gene lost 5 bases and the J gene lost 0 bases, with 10 bases spanning the gap. CDR1 and CDR2 from the germline V gene are MNHEY and SMNVEV (reference sequence). This CDR3 comprises 14 residues. CDR3 nucleotides: TGTGCCAGCAGTCCACGGACGGTGAACACTGAAGCTTTCTTT. Translation: CASSPRTVNTEAFF.

This clone was observed a handful of times. This chain links TRBV18 with TRBJ1-3, with D unresolved. Germline V gene sequence: CDR1 KGHSH, CDR2 LQKENI. The V gene lost 8 bases and the J gene lost 2 bases, with 25 bases spanning the gap. The CDR3 loop spans 18 amino acids. The CDR3 here is CASLHGSSDLITGNTIYF. The CDR3, as DNA: TGTGCCAGCCTCCATGGTAGTAGCGACCTAATAACTGGAAACACCATATATTTT.

The gene calls are TRBV5-8 and TRBJ1-3; D is unclear. CDR1 and CDR2 (germline): SGHTS, YDEGEE. This CDR3 is 14 amino acids long. The V end lost 0 bases, the J end lost 7 bases, and 11 bases lay between the germline ends. The CDR3 loop reads CASSLVLEGNTIYF. The CDR3 DNA reads TGTGCCAGCAGCTTGGTACTAGAAGGCAACACCATATATTTT.

The rearrangement joins TRBV5-4 to TRBJ2-7; no clear D. The CDR3 has 15 amino acids. Looked up from germline, CDR1 is SGHNT and CDR2 is YYREEE (reference sequence). V was pared by 1 base and J by 0 bases, with 11 bases between. Here the CDR3 reads CASSLLGESSYEQYF. Written as DNA, the CDR3 is TGTGCCAGCAGCTTGTTGGGTGAGAGCTCCTACGAGCAGTACTTC.